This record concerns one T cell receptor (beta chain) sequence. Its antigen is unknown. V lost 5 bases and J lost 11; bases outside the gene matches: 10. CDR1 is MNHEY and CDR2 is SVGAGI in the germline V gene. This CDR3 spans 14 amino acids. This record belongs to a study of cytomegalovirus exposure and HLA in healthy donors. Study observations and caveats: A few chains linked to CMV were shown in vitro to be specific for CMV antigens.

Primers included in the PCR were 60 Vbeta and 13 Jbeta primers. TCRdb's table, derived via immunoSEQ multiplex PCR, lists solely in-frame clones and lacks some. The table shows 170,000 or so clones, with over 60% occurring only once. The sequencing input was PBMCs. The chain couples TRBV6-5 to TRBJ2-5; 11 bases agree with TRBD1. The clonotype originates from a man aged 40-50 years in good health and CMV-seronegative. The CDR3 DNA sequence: TGTGCCAGCAGTGTGGACAGGGGGCGCGATGAGCAGTACTTC. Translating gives CASSVDRGRDEQYF.